The 15 T cell receptor beta chains listed next were all sequenced from one sample in a study of cytomegalovirus exposure and HLA in healthy donors. In the PCR, 60 Vbeta and 13 Jbeta primers were used. Libraries were prepared by immunoSEQ multiplex PCR; TCRdb keeps only in-frame clonotypes and omits some of them. The sample consists of 150,000 to 200,000 clones, 60% to 80% of them appearing once. The material sequenced was PBMCs. The receptor set was obtained from a woman aged 40 to 50 in good health and CMV-seropositive.

This clone was picked up a small number of times. The V and J genes are TRBV7-9 and TRBJ1-2; 8 nucleotides line up with TRBD1. The trim removed 1 base at V and 8 bases at J, leaving 3 bases unmatched. In germline, CDR1 is SEHNR, CDR2 FQNEAQ (reference sequence). The CDR3 covers 13 residues. CDR3 in DNA: TGTGCCAGCAGCTTAGACAGGGGGGACGGCTACACCTTC. The encoded protein is CASSLDRGDGYTF.

This clone was counted between two and nine times. This chain connects TRBV29-1 to TRBJ1-2, with 8 bases fitting TRBD1. With 4 bases clipped from V and 8 bases from J, the junction kept 6 bases outside the gene matches. The CDR3 spans 12 residues. Germline loops: CDR1 SQVTM, CDR2 ANQGSEA. The CDR3 loop reads CSVAGTGRGYTF. The CDR3 DNA follows: TGCAGCGTTGCCGGGACAGGAAGAGGCTACACCTTC.

A few counts support this clone. The chain recombines TRBV11-3 with TRBJ2-1; TRBD1 is a possible D gene (5 bases). CDR1 is SGHNT, CDR2 YENEEA, per germline. The germline V and J ends were trimmed by 2 bases and 1 base, with 9 bases remaining between them. The CDR3 is made up of 15 amino acids. In DNA, the CDR3 is TGTGCCAGCAGCTTAAGTCAGGGTTCCTACAATGAGCAGTTCTTC. This translates into CASSLSQGSYNEQFF. Based on the CDR3 plus reference TRBV11-3 and TRBJ2-1, the full variable domain is EAGVVQSPRYKIIEKKQPVAFWCNPISGHNTLYWYLQNLGQGPELLIRYENEEAVDDSQLPKDRFSAERLKGVDSTLKIQPAELGDSAVYLCASSLSQGSYNEQFFGPGTRLTVL.

This clone has just a few counts. This chain joins TRBV6-5 and TRBJ1-5, with unresolved D. The CDR3 totals 14 residues. The germline V gene encodes CDR1 MNHEY and CDR2 SVGAGI. Between the trimmed V and J ends, which lost 6 bases and 6 bases, there was a span of 15 bases. The CDR3 reads CASSRWSGSQPQHF. The CDR3 nucleotides are TGTGCCAGCAGCCGCTGGTCAGGAAGTCAGCCCCAGCATTTT.

The chain couples TRBV4-1 to TRBJ2-5, with 10 bases that match TRBD1. Germline-derived CDR1 and CDR2 are MGHRA and YSYEKL. The ends lost 0 bases at V and 2 bases at J; junction bases unmatched: 3. This CDR3 comprises 16 residues. CDR3 DNA sequence: TGCGCCAGCAGCCAAGATAGGGGACAGGGGCAAGAGACCCAGTACTTC. Translating gives CASSQDRGQGQETQYF.

This clone was counted a single time. V and J are TRBV5-1 and TRBJ2-3; 7 nucleotides line up with TRBD1. The CDR3 is 14 residues long. The ends lost 4 bases at V and 2 bases at J; junction bases unmatched: 4. From germline, CDR1 is SGHRS and CDR2 YFSETQ. Written as DNA, the CDR3 is TGCGCCAGCAGCCCGGGACAGTTCACAGATACGCAGTATTTT. This gives the protein CASSPGQFTDTQYF.

The chain couples TRBV7-8 to TRBJ1-2; D unclear. Germline V lookup: CDR1 SGHVS, CDR2 FQNEAQ. The CDR3 is 13 amino acids. Trimming shortened V by 5 bases and J by 3 bases, and 10 bases separated the two germline ends. The CDR3 region is CASSPEGYYGYTF. As DNA, the CDR3 is TGTGCCAGCAGCCCCGAGGGTTACTATGGCTACACCTTC.

V and J are TRBV28 and TRBJ2-7; possibly TRBD2 for D (5 bases). The CDR3 is 12 residues long. Trimming stripped 6 bases from V and 0 bases from J, with 6 bases between. The germline V gene has CDR1 MDHEN and CDR2 SYDVKM. The CDR3 region has the DNA TGTGCCAGCAGGGGGAGCTCCTACGAGCAGTACTTC. Amino acids: CASRGSSYEQYF.

The chain links TRBV6-6 to TRBJ1-3, with 9 positions matching TRBD1. The CDR3 runs 15 residues. Germline assignment: CDR1 MNHNY and CDR2 SVGAGI (reference sequence). V was pared by 8 bases and J by 4 bases, with 9 bases of the junction left unmatched. The DNA for the CDR3 is TGTGCCAGCGGACCGGGACAGGGCAGAGGAAACACCATATATTTT. It encodes CASGPGQGRGNTIYF.

This chain uses TRBV6-5 with TRBJ1-2; TRBD1 agrees at 9 bases. The CDR3 contains 15 residues. The germline CDR1 and CDR2 sequences are MNHEY and SVGAGI. V lost 0 bases, J lost 4 bases, and 3 bases stayed unmatched. CDR3 amino acids: CASSYSTTGGYGYTF. In nucleotides, the CDR3 is TGTGCCAGCAGTTACTCGACGACAGGGGGCTATGGCTACACCTTC.

The chain combines TRBV7-2 with TRBJ1-2; possible D gene TRBD1, 5 bases. The CDR3 totals 15 residues. The V gene lost 2 bases and the J gene lost 0 bases, with 10 bases spanning the gap. Germline CDR1 is SGHTA and CDR2 is FQGNSA. CDR3 DNA sequence: TGTGCCAGCAGCTTACTAGACAGCGCTAACTATGGCTACACCTTC. Translating it yields CASSLLDSANYGYTF.

The chain employs TRBV19 and TRBJ2-5; a possible D gene is TRBD1 (7 bases). The germline V and J ends were trimmed by 3 bases and 5 bases, with 19 bases remaining between them. This CDR3 is 16 amino acids long. Germline V CDR1 and CDR2: LNHDA, SQIVND (reference sequence). CDR3 residues: CASSMVQGGEGETQYF. The CDR3 bases are TGTGCCAGTAGTATGGTTCAGGGGGGCGAGGGGGAGACCCAGTACTTC.

This clone was detected a few times. The chain is built from TRBV6-1 and TRBJ2-5, with D perhaps matching TRBD1 (6 bases). There are 15 residues in the CDR3. The germline V gene has CDR1 MNHNS and CDR2 SASEGT. Deletions cut 6 bases from V and 5 bases from J, with 19 bases between. CDR3: CASRFTAGALETQYF. The CDR3, as DNA: TGTGCCAGCAGATTCACTGCAGGGGCGCTGGAGACCCAGTACTTC.

This chain joins TRBV6-5 and TRBJ2-1, with 9 bases that match TRBD2. CDR3 length: 15 residues. With V trimmed by 5 bases and J by 3 bases, 5 bases remained unmatched. Germline CDR1 MNHEY, CDR2 SVGAGI. The CDR3 sequence is CASSGAGGGYNEQFF. CDR3 coding DNA: TGTGCCAGCAGTGGTGCGGGGGGGGGCTACAATGAGCAGTTCTTC.

The rearrangement uses TRBV7-2 and TRBJ2-7, with 9 bases aligning to TRBD2. The germline gives CDR1 SGHTA, CDR2 FQGNSA. V was pared by 3 bases and J by 7 bases, with 7 bases of the junction left unmatched. This CDR3 comprises 14 residues. CDR3 protein: CASSLGGGAGEQYF. The CDR3 bases are TGTGCCAGCAGCTTGGGCGGGGGGGCAGGGGAGCAGTACTTC. The whole variable domain, remainder taken from reference TRBV7-2 and TRBJ2-7, is GAGVSQSPSNKVTEKGKDVELRCDPISGHTALYWYRQSLGQGLEFLIYFQGNSAPDKSGLPSDRFSAERTGGSVSTLTIQRTQQEDSAVYLCASSLGGGAGEQYFGPGTRLTVT.